A single sample gave rise to the 12 T cell receptor beta chains below, sequenced in a study of cytotoxic CD8 clonotypes in ibrutinib-treated CLL (dated by TCRdb to 2020 to 2022). Library generation was performed with the immunoSEQ multiplex PCR assay. Not all clones reach the TCRdb copy of this immuneACCESS table, which keeps in-frame sequences only. Checked studies attribute under half of the gap to unresolved V genes and leave the rest unexplained. The sample table contains around 25,000 clones; only one count was recorded for around two thirds of them. Clones ranked in the top ten supply roughly half of the sample. Interpreted using the paper, the time point label stands for: progressive disease on ibrutinib. Specimen: PBMCs, collected at disease progression, from a patient treated with ibrutinib. The source is a human donor with chronic lymphocytic leukemia.

This clone was picked up a small number of times. The chain has TRBV20-1 and TRBJ2-1; D call uncertain. The CDR3 covers 11 residues. V lost 6 bases to trimming and J lost 9 bases, with 12 bases between them. In germline, CDR1 is DFQATT, CDR2 SNEGSKA (reference sequence). CDR3 bases: TGCAGTGCGATGGCCCGCAGTGAGCAGTTCTTC. This encodes CSAMARSEQFF.

The chain joins TRBV18 to TRBJ2-7; 10 bases line up with TRBD1. CDR1 and CDR2 from the germline V gene are KGHSH and LQKENI. With 3 bases clipped from V and 2 bases from J, the junction kept 4 bases outside the gene matches. This CDR3 region has 15 residues. For the CDR3, the DNA is TGTGCCAGCTCACCTCGGACAGGGGGGACCTACGAGCAGTACTTC. It translates to CASSPRTGGTYEQYF.

This clone was observed a few times. The rearrangement joins TRBV7-8 to TRBJ2-1, with 8 bases matching TRBD1. Trimming cost V 5 bases and J 4 bases; bases outside gene matches: 10. This CDR3 region has 16 residues. From germline, CDR1 is SGHVS and CDR2 FQNEAQ. The CDR3 loop is CASSPTTGAGYNEQFF. CDR3 sequence (DNA): TGTGCCAGCAGCCCAACGACAGGGGCCGGATACAATGAGCAGTTCTTC.

The chain recombines TRBV7-9 with TRBJ1-5; D is ambiguous. The ends were cut back, 1 base at V and 4 bases at J, with 8 bases in the middle. Germline V gives CDR1 SEHNR, CDR2 FQNEAQ (reference sequence). The CDR3 spans 14 residues. CDR3 protein: CASSLDTVNQPQHF. The DNA of the CDR3 is TGTGCCAGCAGCTTAGACACAGTGAATCAGCCCCAGCATTTT.

This sequence joins TRBV6-5 and TRBJ2-5; 8 bases match TRBD2. The CDR3 covers 15 residues. Germline CDR1 and CDR2: MNHEY and SVGAGI. The V gene end was trimmed by 7 bases and the J gene end by 5 bases; junction bases not matched to a gene: 12. The CDR3 spells CASNPRGGGLETQYF. The DNA of the CDR3 is TGTGCCAGCAACCCCCGGGGGGGAGGGCTGGAGACCCAGTACTTC.

The chain combines TRBV7-9 with TRBJ1-2, with a weak D call TRBD1 (5 bases). The CDR3 runs to 15 residues. V was clipped by 4 bases and J by 0 bases, with 12 bases between them. The germline V gene has CDR1 SEHNR and CDR2 FQNEAQ (reference sequence). The CDR3 loop reads CASSSATEPNYGYTF. CDR3 DNA sequence: TGTGCCAGCAGCTCCGCGACAGAGCCTAACTATGGCTACACCTTC.

The genes are TRBV4-1 and TRBJ2-3, with a tentative D call TRBD2 (6 bases). Germline V gene lookup returns CDR1 MGHRA and CDR2 YSYEKL. This CDR3 is 15 amino acids long. Deletions cut 1 base from V and 4 bases from J, with 12 bases between. In DNA form, the CDR3 reads TGCGCCAGCAGCCAAGTCCGGGGGAGCGCAGATACGCAGTATTTT. Its protein product is CASSQVRGSADTQYF.

This chain connects TRBV11-2 to TRBJ2-1, with 12 bases matching TRBD2. The CDR3 is 18 residues long. Germline V lookup: CDR1 SGHAT, CDR2 FQNNGV. The V gene end was trimmed by 7 bases and the J gene end by 0 bases; junction bases not matched to a gene: 10. CDR3 in amino acids: CASTQTSGGPSSYNEQFF. CDR3 DNA: TGTGCCAGCACCCAGACTAGCGGGGGCCCTAGCTCCTACAATGAGCAGTTCTTC.

This clone showed up just a few times. This chain uses TRBV4-2 with TRBJ2-1, with unresolved D. This CDR3 is built from 12 residues. The ends were cut back, 0 bases at V and 6 bases at J, with 3 bases in the middle. CDR1 is LGHNA and CDR2 is YNFKEQ in the germline V gene. Written as DNA, the CDR3 is TGTGCCAGCAGCCAAGATCCCAATGAGCAGTTCTTC. Its protein is CASSQDPNEQFF.

This clone was observed once. The V gene is TRBV18, the J gene TRBJ1-1; tentative D call: TRBD1 (6 bases). Deletions cut 5 bases from V and 6 bases from J, with 19 bases between. Germline CDR1 and CDR2: KGHSH and LQKENI. The CDR3 has 15 residues. CDR3: CASSSRPDRSAEAFF. The CDR3 nucleotides read TGTGCCAGCTCATCGCGCCCGGACAGATCTGCTGAAGCTTTCTTT.

The rearrangement links TRBV12-5 to TRBJ1-1; no definite D call. Germline V lookup: CDR1 LGHNT, CDR2 FRNRAP. V shed 4 bases and J shed 5 bases, with 11 bases lying between them. This CDR3 has 13 residues. Here the CDR3 reads CASGSWEGTEAFF. DNA of the CDR3: TGTGCTAGTGGTTCATGGGAGGGTACTGAAGCTTTCTTT.

The chain carries TRBV4-3 and TRBJ2-1; 9 positions agree with TRBD1. The CDR3 covers 15 residues. The germline V gene encodes CDR1 LGHNA and CDR2 YSLEER. The V and J ends lost 4 bases and 7 bases, in that order; junction bases with no gene match: 8. CDR3 sequence reads: CASSPHRTGVNEQFF. The CDR3 region has the DNA TGCGCCAGCAGCCCCCATAGGACAGGGGTGAATGAGCAGTTCTTC.